This TCR beta chain was recovered during a study of blood T cell repertoires in COVID-19. Participant-reported clinical history was the basis for cohort assignment. TCRdb's table, derived via immunoSEQ multiplex PCR, lists solely in-frame clones and lacks some. The sample includes over 200,000 clones, over 75% seen only once; the top ten take about 9.3%. This clonotype was obtained from a middle-aged man who had recovered from COVID-19. Sample: PBMCs or T cells enriched from blood (not recorded which).

DNA for the CDR3: TGTGCCAGCAGCGCACGACTCGGACAAGAGACCCAGTACTTC. Translating it yields CASSARLGQETQYF. V gene TRBV9 combines with J gene TRBJ2-5; no clear D. This CDR3 is built from 14 residues. Germline assignment: CDR1 SGDLS and CDR2 YYNGEE. Trimming left V 3 bases short and J 2 bases short, with 11 bases between.